This TCR beta chain is drawn from a study of T-cell reconstitution after alpha-beta-depleted transplantation in children. Study findings and constraints: Surviving recipient T cells and thymic progenitors underlay high day-60 TCRbeta diversity in some patients. T-cell numbers and diversity, one year after transplant, stemmed largely from T cells that were newly produced. Where alpha-beta T cells came from about two months after transplant was reportedly several hundred expanded graft clones.

Library preparation (for TCRbeta) was performed with unique molecular identifiers. TCRdb analysed the PCR reads with MiXCR anew, one entry per CDR3 protein. The profile covers approximately 300,000 distinct CDR3 sequences, with almost 8% appearing a single time and approximately 9.6% taken by the ten largest. V dropped 0 bases and J dropped 4 bases, with 8 bases sitting between them. Looked up from germline, CDR1 is SGHRS and CDR2 is YFSETQ. The length of the CDR3 is 14 residues. This clonotype was recorded a few times. Its antigen remains unknown. The chain employs TRBV5-1 and TRBJ1-3; D unclear. This TCR derives from a female patient aged 2-9 years who had a stem cell transplant for Fanconi anemia, so the T cells may come from the graft donor. Material: peripheral blood, obtained 360 days after TCRalphabeta/CD19-depleted stem cell transplant. As DNA, the CDR3 is TGCGCCAGCAGCTTGGGGGCATCGGGAAACACCATATATTTT. This encodes CASSLGASGNTIYF.